This TCR beta chain was found in a study of cytomegalovirus exposure and HLA in healthy donors. Trimming cost V 6 bases and J 2 bases, with 10 bases left between them. This CDR3 region has 13 residues. Germline CDR1 reads LNHDA; CDR2 reads SQIVND (reference sequence). The PCR was carried out with 60 Vbeta primers and 13 Jbeta primers. The protocol was immunoSEQ multiplex PCR, while the TCRdb copy is restricted to in-frame clones and leaves out a portion. The sample records 200,000 or so clones, approximately 84% being singletons. J is TRBJ1-1 and V is TRBV19; D call uncertain. Sequencing used PBMCs. The sequence derives from a woman in her twenties or thirties in good health and CMV-seropositive. DNA for the CDR3: TGTGCCAGTAGGTACAGAACTAACACTGAAGCTTTCTTT. Its protein is CASRYRTNTEAFF.